Shown below are 3 T cell receptor beta chains from a single sample sequenced in a study of blood T cell repertoires in COVID-19. Measured with immunoSEQ multiplex PCR; TCRdb has only the in-frame clones, and not every one. The table records approximately 220,000 clones, more than 75% of them present only once. The sequenced sample consisted of peripheral blood. Receptors originate from a man in his fifties or sixties with acute or convalescent COVID-19.

The genes are TRBV19 and TRBJ2-2; a possible D gene is TRBD1 (5 bases). CDR1 and CDR2 from the germline V gene are LNHDA and SQIVND (reference sequence). The germline V and J ends were trimmed by 5 bases and 1 base, with 11 bases remaining between them. The CDR3 consists of 15 residues. The CDR3, as DNA: TGTGCCAGTAGTGTAGGACACCTGAACACCGGGGAGCTGTTTTTT. It is translated as CASSVGHLNTGELFF. Variable domain in full (rest from reference TRBV19 and TRBJ2-2): DGGITQSPKYLFRKEGQNVTLSCEQNLNHDAMYWYRQDPGQGLRLIYYSQIVNDFQKGDIAEGYSVSREKKESFPLTVTSAQKNPTAFYLCASSVGHLNTGELFFGEGSRLTVL.

This chain links TRBV7-2 with TRBJ1-2; D is possibly TRBD1 (6 bases). The CDR3 runs to 15 residues. Germline assignment: CDR1 SGHTA and CDR2 FQGNSA. V lost 5 bases to trimming and J lost 7 bases, with 20 bases between them. The CDR3 DNA reads TGTGCCAGCAGCCCTAGCCCGGACAGCCGGCGTGGCTACACCTTC. As protein: CASSPSPDSRRGYTF.

This chain uses TRBV15 with TRBJ1-4, with unresolved D. With 1 base removed from V and 7 bases from J, the gap between germline ends came to 13 bases. Looked up from germline, CDR1 is LNHNV and CDR2 is YYDKDF (reference sequence). This CDR3 contains 15 residues. Here the CDR3 reads CATSRVSLVSEKLFF. DNA of the CDR3: TGTGCCACCAGCAGAGTATCACTAGTGAGTGAAAAACTGTTTTTT.